This T cell receptor (beta chain) was sequenced during a study of blood T cells in healthy people across ages. The study isolated at least 7 million PBMCs from each sample. Primers used in a second PCR of about 6 to 11 cycles were a sample-barcoded 5' primer and a J-beta primer mix. Each single sample gave us at least 2.5 million CDR3-containing paired-end reads. TCRdb reprocessed the 5' RACE reads via MiXCR and lists one record per CDR3 protein. Altogether some 710,000 distinct CDR3 sequences are present, over 20% being singletons, with the ten largest covering around a fifth. The sample consisted of blood. The TCR was taken from an older man in good health.

The CDR3 region is CASSADRVQETQYF. CDR3 nucleotides: TGTGCCAGCAGCGCGGACAGGGTCCAAGAGACCCAGTACTTC. This rearrangement joins TRBV5-6 to TRBJ2-7, with TRBD1 matching 8 bases. The J call may be mistaken, given a closer DNA end match to TRBJ2-5. From germline, CDR1 is SGHDT and CDR2 YYEEEE. This CDR3 spans 14 amino acids.